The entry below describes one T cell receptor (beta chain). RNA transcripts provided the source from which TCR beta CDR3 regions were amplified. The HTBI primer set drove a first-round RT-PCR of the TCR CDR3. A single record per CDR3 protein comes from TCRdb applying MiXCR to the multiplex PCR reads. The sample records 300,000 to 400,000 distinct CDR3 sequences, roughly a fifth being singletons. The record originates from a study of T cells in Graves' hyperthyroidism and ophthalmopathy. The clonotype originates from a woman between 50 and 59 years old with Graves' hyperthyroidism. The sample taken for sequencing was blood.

The CDR3 spells CASSSTGAVTNTEAFF. Written as DNA, the CDR3 is TGTGCCAGCAGTTCAACAGGGGCCGTTACTAACACTGAAGCTTTCTTT. The rearrangement joins TRBV7-9 to TRBJ1-1, with TRBD1 matching over 7 bases. There are 16 residues in the CDR3. Looked up from germline, CDR1 is SEHNR and CDR2 is FQNEAQ (reference sequence). V lost 6 bases and J lost 2; bases outside the gene matches: 12.